The 5 T cell receptor beta chains presented below share a single source sample, sequenced in a study of CD8 T cells in Susac syndrome. The RNA input was roughly 0.45 to 1 ug, and it was reverse transcribed with random hexamers. In TCRdb, the immunoSEQ multiplex PCR reads were re-called with MiXCR into one record per CDR3 protein. The repertoire holds roughly 120,000 distinct CDR3 sequences, with roughly 92% as singletons. Sequencing used CD4+ T cells from PBMCs. All receptors come from a human donor in good health.

The chain uses TRBV3-1 and TRBJ2-7; 11 positions agree with TRBD2. The CDR3 has 15 residues. Per germline, CDR1 LGHDT and CDR2 YNNKEL (reference sequence). Trimming at V came to 5 bases and at J to 3 bases, leaving 6 bases not matched to a gene. The CDR3 DNA is TGTGCCAGCAGCTTTGGGACTAGCGGCGACTACGAGCAGTACTTC. This gives the protein CASSFGTSGDYEQYF.

The chain combines TRBV20-1 with TRBJ2-3, with 9 nucleotides matching TRBD2. CDR1 and CDR2 (germline): DFQATT, SNEGSKA (reference sequence). Unmatched junction bases numbered 6, after V lost 3 bases and J lost 5 bases. The CDR3 sequence is 14 residues long. The CDR3 DNA follows: TGCAGTGCTAGTAGCGGGAGTGGTTTAGATACGCAGTATTTT. Amino acids: CSASSGSGLDTQYF.

The V gene is TRBV6-1, the J gene TRBJ1-1; D possibly corresponds to TRBD1 (5 bases). V lost 0 bases to trimming and J lost 5 bases, with 10 bases between them. CDR1 MNHNS and CDR2 SASEGT come from the germline V gene. CDR3 length: 14 residues. The CDR3 bases are TGTGCCAGCAGTGAAGCGCAGGGTCGTACTGAAGCTTTCTTT. This encodes CASSEAQGRTEAFF.

V is TRBV7-2 and J is TRBJ2-1; D perhaps matches TRBD2 (5 bases). The CDR3 covers 15 residues. Germline V gene data show CDR1 as SGHTA and CDR2 as FQGNSA. Trimming stripped 1 base from V and 7 bases from J, with 14 bases between. The CDR3 reads CASSLVAPRGNEQFF. In DNA, the CDR3 is TGTGCCAGCAGCTTAGTGGCACCACGGGGAAATGAGCAGTTCTTC.

In nucleotides, the CDR3 is TGTGCCAGCAGCTTAGCACTAGCGGGAGGGCCCGAGGATTATGAGCAGTTCTTC. It is translated as CASSLALAGGPEDYEQFF. The chain uses TRBV13 and TRBJ2-1; TRBD2 aligns across 13 bases. With 1 base clipped from V and 8 bases from J, the junction kept 11 bases outside the gene matches. Germline V gives CDR1 PRHDT, CDR2 FYEKMQ (reference sequence). The CDR3 has 18 residues.